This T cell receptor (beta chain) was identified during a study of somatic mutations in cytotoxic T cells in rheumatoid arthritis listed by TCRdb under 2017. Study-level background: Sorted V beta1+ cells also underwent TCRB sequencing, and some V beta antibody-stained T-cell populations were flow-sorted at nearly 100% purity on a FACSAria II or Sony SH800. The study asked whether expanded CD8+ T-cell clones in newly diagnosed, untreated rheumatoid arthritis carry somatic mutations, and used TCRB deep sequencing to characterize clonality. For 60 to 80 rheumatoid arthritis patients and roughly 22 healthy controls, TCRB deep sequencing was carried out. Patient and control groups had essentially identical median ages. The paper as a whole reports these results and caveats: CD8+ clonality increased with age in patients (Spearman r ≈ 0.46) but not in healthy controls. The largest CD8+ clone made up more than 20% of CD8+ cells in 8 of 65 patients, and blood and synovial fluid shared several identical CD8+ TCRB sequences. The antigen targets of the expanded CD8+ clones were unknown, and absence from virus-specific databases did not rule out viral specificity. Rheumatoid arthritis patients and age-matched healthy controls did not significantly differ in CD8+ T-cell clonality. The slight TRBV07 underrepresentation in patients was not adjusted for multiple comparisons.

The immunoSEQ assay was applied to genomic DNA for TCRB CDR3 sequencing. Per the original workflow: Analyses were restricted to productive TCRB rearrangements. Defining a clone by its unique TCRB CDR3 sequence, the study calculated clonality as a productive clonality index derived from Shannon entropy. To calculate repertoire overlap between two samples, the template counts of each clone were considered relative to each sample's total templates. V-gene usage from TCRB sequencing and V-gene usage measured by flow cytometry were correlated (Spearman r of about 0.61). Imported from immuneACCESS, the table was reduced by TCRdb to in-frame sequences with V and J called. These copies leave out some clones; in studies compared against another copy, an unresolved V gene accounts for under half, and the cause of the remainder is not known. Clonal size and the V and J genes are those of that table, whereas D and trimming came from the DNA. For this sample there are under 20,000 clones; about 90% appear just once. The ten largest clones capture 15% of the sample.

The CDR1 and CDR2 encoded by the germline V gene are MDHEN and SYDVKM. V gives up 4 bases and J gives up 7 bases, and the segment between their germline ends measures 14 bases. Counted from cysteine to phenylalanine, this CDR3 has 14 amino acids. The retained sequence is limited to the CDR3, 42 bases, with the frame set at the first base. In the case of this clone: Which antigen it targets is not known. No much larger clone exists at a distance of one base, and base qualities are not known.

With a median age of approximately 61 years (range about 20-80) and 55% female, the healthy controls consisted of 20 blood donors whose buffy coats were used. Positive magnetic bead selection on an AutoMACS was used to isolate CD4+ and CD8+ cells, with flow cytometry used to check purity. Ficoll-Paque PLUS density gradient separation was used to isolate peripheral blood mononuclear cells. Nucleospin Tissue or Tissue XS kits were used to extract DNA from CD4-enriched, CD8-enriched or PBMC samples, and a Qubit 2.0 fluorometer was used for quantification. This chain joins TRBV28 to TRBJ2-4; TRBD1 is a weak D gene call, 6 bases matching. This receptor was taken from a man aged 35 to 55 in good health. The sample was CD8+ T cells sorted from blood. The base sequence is TGTGCCAGCAGTTCGAGGACAGTTCTGAACATTCAGTACTTC. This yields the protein CASSSRTVLNIQYF.